This T cell receptor (beta chain) was documented in a study of Graves' ophthalmopathy and Graves' hyperthyroidism. Study-wide results and caveats: Using a 13-signature model, the authors split ophthalmopathy from stable hyperthyroidism, with about 88% sensitivity and 81.08% specificity. Also, most clonotypes expanded in the thyroid above 0.001 frequency appeared in blood.

RNA transcripts provided the template for amplifying TCR beta CDR3 regions. First-round RT-PCR employed HTBI primers, with a second-round multiplex PCR after it. TCRdb redid the calling of the multiplex PCR reads with MiXCR, one entry per CDR3 protein. The sample lists about 370,000 distinct CDR3 sequences, approximately 18% seen once, with 2.4% in the top ten. In this cohort, patients with other autoimmune diseases, uncontrolled infections, pregnancy or lactation were excluded. This clonotype was detected many times. The antigen remains undetermined. The germline V gene has CDR1 MDHEN and CDR2 SYDVKM. V dropped 0 bases and J dropped 5 bases, with 10 bases sitting between them. The CDR3 is 14 residues long.

The sequencing input was peripheral blood. This clonotype was sampled from an adult woman with stable Graves' hyperthyroidism. The genes are TRBV28 and TRBJ2-5; a possible D gene is TRBD2 (6 bases). The CDR3 reads CASSLWRSGETQYF. The CDR3 DNA sequence: TGTGCCAGCAGTTTATGGCGGAGCGGGGAGACCCAGTACTTC.